These T cell receptor beta chains were read from a single sample in a study of naive and memory T cell subsets. MiXCR, applied by TCRdb to the UMI-ligation and nested PCR reads, yields one record per CDR3 protein. There are 4,500 or so distinct CDR3 sequences in the sample; just over 7% occur only once, and around 83% lies in the top ten. The specimen sequenced was CD4+ TEMRA cells from blood. The receptors stem from a human donor in good health. CDR3s include the opening cysteine and the closing phenylalanine or tryptophan. D genes are given only for firm matches. Clone size is not always given. Where it is, it says once, few, many or a class for expanded clones.

d_gene: .; j_gene: TRBJ2-3; abundance: many; v_gene: TRBV5-1; CDR3aa: CASCGDNTDTQYF; CDR3nt: TGCGCCAGCTGCGGGGACAACACAGATACGCAGTATTTT
d_gene: .; j_gene: TRBJ2-7; abundance: .; v_gene: TRBV5-1; CDR3aa: CASSFGGQGTREQYF; CDR3nt: TGCGCCAGCAGTTTCGGCGGCCAGGGGACGAGGGAGCAGTACTTC
d_gene: .; j_gene: TRBJ2-7; abundance: many; v_gene: TRBV18; CDR3aa: CASSQTGWATEQYF; CDR3nt: TGTGCCAGCTCACAAACAGGGTGGGCTACCGAGCAGTACTTC
d_gene: .; j_gene: TRBJ2-3; abundance: few; v_gene: TRBV20-1; CDR3aa: CSARVPGYTDTQYF; CDR3nt: TGCAGTGCTAGAGTTCCGGGGTACACAGATACGCAGTATTTT
d_gene: TRBD2; j_gene: TRBJ2-3; abundance: many; v_gene: TRBV29-1; CDR3aa: CSVSGTSDTQYF; CDR3nt: TGCAGCGTTAGCGGGACCTCAGATACGCAGTATTTT
d_gene: .; j_gene: TRBJ2-5; abundance: .; v_gene: TRBV7-2; CDR3aa: CASSLDPGRGETQYF; CDR3nt: TGTGCCAGCAGCTTAGACCCGGGGCGGGGAGAGACCCAGTACTTC
d_gene: TRBD1; j_gene: TRBJ1-5; abundance: few; v_gene: TRBV5-6; CDR3aa: CASSLGPGQGRGSNQPQHF; CDR3nt: TGTGCCAGCAGCTTGGGCCCGGGACAGGGGAGGGGAAGCAATCAGCCCCAGCATTTT
d_gene: TRBD1; j_gene: TRBJ2-3; abundance: medium-sized; v_gene: TRBV4-1; CDR3aa: CASSLVLGTGGADTQYF; CDR3nt: TGCGCCAGCAGCCTCGTACTCGGGACAGGGGGCGCAGATACGCAGTATTTT
d_gene: .; j_gene: TRBJ2-7; abundance: few; v_gene: TRBV29-1; CDR3aa: CSVEEQFYEQYF; CDR3nt: TGCAGCGTTGAGGAACAGTTCTACGAGCAGTACTTC
d_gene: .; j_gene: TRBJ1-1; abundance: many; v_gene: TRBV28; CDR3aa: CASSLMGGALNTEAFF; CDR3nt: TGTGCCAGCAGCCTAATGGGGGGGGCTCTGAACACTGAAGCTTTCTTT
d_gene: TRBD1; j_gene: TRBJ2-1; abundance: .; v_gene: TRBV5-1; CDR3aa: CASSPTVTRQGPGNEQFF; CDR3nt: TGCGCCAGCAGCCCGACAGTTACGAGACAGGGGCCTGGCAATGAGCAGTTCTTC
d_gene: .; j_gene: TRBJ2-7; abundance: .; v_gene: TRBV2; CDR3aa: CASRRTDLTYEQYF; CDR3nt: TGTGCCAGCAGGAGGACCGACTTAACCTACGAGCAGTACTTC
d_gene: TRBD1; j_gene: TRBJ1-1; abundance: .; v_gene: TRBV10-3; CDR3aa: CAIRGTGDTEAFF; CDR3nt: TGTGCCATCAGGGGGACAGGGGACACTGAAGCTTTCTTT
d_gene: .; j_gene: TRBJ1-5; abundance: .; v_gene: TRBV7-9; CDR3aa: CASSLATGETNQPQHF; CDR3nt: TGTGCCAGCAGCTTAGCGACGGGGGAAACGAATCAGCCCCAGCATTTT
d_gene: TRBD1; j_gene: TRBJ1-3; abundance: many; v_gene: TRBV12-3/TRBV12-4; CDR3aa: CASSFLPTGWVLGNTIYF; CDR3nt: TGTGCCAGCAGTTTTCTCCCGACAGGGTGGGTTCTTGGAAACACCATATATTTT
d_gene: TRBD2; j_gene: TRBJ2-1; abundance: .; v_gene: TRBV27; CDR3aa: CASRNLGAGGHNEQFF; CDR3nt: TGTGCCAGCAGAAACCTCGGGGCGGGAGGACACAATGAGCAGTTCTTC
d_gene: TRBD1; j_gene: TRBJ1-1; abundance: .; v_gene: TRBV4-1; CDR3aa: CASSPDGQETVLGTEAFF; CDR3nt: TGCGCCAGCAGCCCGGACGGACAGGAAACAGTTTTGGGCACTGAAGCTTTCTTT
d_gene: TRBD2; j_gene: TRBJ2-6; abundance: .; v_gene: TRBV28; CDR3aa: CASSLDSGRVYSGANVLTF; CDR3nt: TGTGCCAGCAGTTTAGATAGCGGGAGGGTCTACTCTGGGGCCAACGTCCTGACTTTC
d_gene: TRBD1; j_gene: TRBJ1-1; abundance: .; v_gene: TRBV11-2; CDR3aa: CASSLGDRMNTEAFF; CDR3nt: TGTGCCAGCAGCTTAGGGGACAGGATGAACACTGAAGCTTTCTTT